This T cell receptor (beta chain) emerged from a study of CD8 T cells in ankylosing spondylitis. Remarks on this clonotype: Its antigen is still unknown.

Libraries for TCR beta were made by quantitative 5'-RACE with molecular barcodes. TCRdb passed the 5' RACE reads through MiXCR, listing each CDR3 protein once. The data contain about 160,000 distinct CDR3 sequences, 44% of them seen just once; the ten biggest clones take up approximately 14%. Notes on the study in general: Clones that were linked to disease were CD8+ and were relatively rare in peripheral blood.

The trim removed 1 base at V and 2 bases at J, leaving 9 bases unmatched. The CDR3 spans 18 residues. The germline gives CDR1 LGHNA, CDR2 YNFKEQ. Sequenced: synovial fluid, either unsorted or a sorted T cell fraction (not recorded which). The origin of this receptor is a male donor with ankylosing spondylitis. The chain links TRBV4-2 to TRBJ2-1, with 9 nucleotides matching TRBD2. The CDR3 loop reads CASSQVAAGGSPYNEQFF. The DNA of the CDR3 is TGTGCCAGCAGCCAAGTTGCAGCGGGAGGTTCCCCCTACAATGAGCAGTTCTTC.